This is a list of T cell receptor beta chains from one sample in a study of PD-1 blockade in classical Hodgkin lymphoma. Profiling relied on immunoSEQ multiplex PCR, and the TCRdb table lists in-frame clones only, not all of them. The profile shows roughly 140,000 clones, just under 80% of them singletons. This specimen was peripheral blood mononuclear cells (PBMCs), taken before the second cycle of nivolumab. The receptor set was obtained from a human donor with classical Hodgkin lymphoma. The CDR3 runs from the conserved cysteine through the conserved F or W. A D gene is named only where the DNA matches it firmly. Part of the rows lack a size; the others show once, few, many or a class for expanded clones.

size: NA
J: TRBJ2-1
V: TRBV4-1
D: NA
CDR3: CASSPPAGWVYNEQFF
DNA: TGCGCCAGCAGCCCCCCCGCCGGGTGGGTCTACAATGAGCAGTTCTTC

size: NA
J: TRBJ2-2
V: TRBV6-5
D: NA
CDR3: CASTRAQNTGELFF
DNA: TGTGCCAGCACCAGGGCACAGAACACCGGGGAGCTGTTTTTT

size: NA
J: TRBJ1-5
V: TRBV10-3
D: NA
CDR3: CAISESDGSNQPQHF
DNA: TGTGCCATCAGTGAGTCGGACGGAAGCAATCAGCCCCAGCATTTT

size: NA
J: TRBJ2-7
V: TRBV28
D: NA
CDR3: CASSLTGTPYEQYF
DNA: TGTGCCAGCAGTCTAACCGGGACACCCTACGAGCAGTACTTC

size: once
J: TRBJ2-5
V: TRBV9
D: NA
CDR3: CASSVNRSLETQYF
DNA: TGTGCCAGCAGCGTAAATCGTAGTTTAGAGACCCAGTACTTC

size: NA
J: TRBJ1-3
V: TRBV6-1
D: NA
CDR3: CASRVSGYSGNTIYF
DNA: TGTGCCAGCAGAGTCTCAGGGTACTCTGGAAACACCATATATTTT

size: NA
J: TRBJ1-2
V: TRBV10-3
D: NA
CDR3: CAISESQTYGYTF
DNA: TGTGCCATCAGTGAGAGTCAGACATATGGCTACACCTTC

size: NA
J: TRBJ2-2
V: TRBV4-2
D: TRBD2
CDR3: CASSQGPLAGYTGELFF
DNA: TGTGCCAGCAGCCAAGGTCCCCTAGCGGGTTACACCGGGGAGCTGTTTTTT

size: NA
J: TRBJ1-5
V: TRBV15
D: NA
CDR3: CATSRDGRNNQPQHF
DNA: TGTGCCACCAGCAGAGACGGACGGAATAATCAGCCCCAGCATTTT

size: NA
J: TRBJ1-4
V: TRBV7-2
D: TRBD1
CDR3: CASSLTPGTGVEKLFF
DNA: TGTGCCAGCAGTTTAACTCCCGGGACAGGCGTCGAAAAACTGTTTTTT

size: NA
J: TRBJ2-3
V: TRBV5-1
D: NA
CDR3: CASSLVGGPTDTQYF
DNA: TGCGCCAGCAGCTTGGTGGGGGGGCCAACAGATACGCAGTATTTT